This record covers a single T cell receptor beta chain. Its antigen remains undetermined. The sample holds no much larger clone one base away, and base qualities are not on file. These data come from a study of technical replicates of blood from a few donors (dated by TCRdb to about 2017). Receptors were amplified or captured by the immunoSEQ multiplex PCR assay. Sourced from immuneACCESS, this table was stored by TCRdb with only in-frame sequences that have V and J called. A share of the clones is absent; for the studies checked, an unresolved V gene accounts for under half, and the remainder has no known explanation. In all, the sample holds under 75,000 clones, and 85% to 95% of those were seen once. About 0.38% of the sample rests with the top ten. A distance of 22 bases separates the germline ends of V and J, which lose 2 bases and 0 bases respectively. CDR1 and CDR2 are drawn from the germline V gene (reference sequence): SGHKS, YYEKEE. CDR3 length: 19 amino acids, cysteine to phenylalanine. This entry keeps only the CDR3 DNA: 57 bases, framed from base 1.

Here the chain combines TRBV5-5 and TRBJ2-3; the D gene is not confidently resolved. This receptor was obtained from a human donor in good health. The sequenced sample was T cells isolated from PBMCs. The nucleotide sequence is TGTGCCAGCAGCTTCTCCCAGATGATCGTCTTTTCTAGCACAGATACGCAGTATTTT. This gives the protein CASSFSQMIVFSSTDTQYF.